A selection of T cell receptor beta chains follows, all from one sample in a study of blood T cell repertoires in COVID-19. Measured with immunoSEQ multiplex PCR; TCRdb has only the in-frame clones, and not every one. The sample consists of over 250,000 clones, 88% of them appearing once. The sample was PBMCs or T cells enriched from blood (not recorded which). The receptors come from a woman between 25 and 40 years old who had recovered from COVID-19. Each CDR3 is given with its conserved first and last residue. Fields, in order: clone size, V gene, D gene, J gene, CDR3 protein, CDR3 DNA. The D gene is left open where the match is weak. Where a row states a size, it is once, few, many or the class of an expanded clone; other rows omit it.

.	TRBV29-1	TRBD2	TRBJ2-7	CSVAAGGSSYEQYF	TGCAGCGTTGCGGCGGGGGGGAGCTCCTACGAGCAGTACTTC
.	TRBV21-1	.	TRBJ1-4	CASRSGTGDVEKLFF	TGTGCCAGCAGGAGCGGTACAGGGGACGTTGAAAAACTGTTTTTT
.	TRBV19	TRBD1	TRBJ1-4	CASSTGQAVNEKLFF	TGTGCCAGTAGTACCGGACAGGCCGTTAATGAAAAACTGTTTTTT
once	TRBV19	.	TRBJ1-1	CASSGQRDTEAFF	TGTGCCAGCTCCGGACAGAGGGACACTGAAGCTTTCTTT
.	TRBV5-4	.	TRBJ2-3	CASSLPGTPPDTQYF	TGTGCCAGCAGCTTACCTGGGACTCCCCCAGATACGCAGTATTTT
few	TRBV6-1	TRBD2	TRBJ2-7	CASSEAGGPGEQYF	TGTGCCAGCAGTGAAGCGGGAGGGCCCGGCGAGCAGTACTTC
few	TRBV2	.	TRBJ2-7	CASSGDSYEQYF	TGTGCCAGCAGCGGGGACTCCTACGAGCAGTACTTC
.	TRBV27	.	TRBJ1-2	CASSKKQGRNYGYTF	TGTGCCAGCAGTAAGAAACAAGGGAGGAACTATGGCTACACCTTC
few	TRBV5-4	.	TRBJ2-7	CASSMGHAGEQYF	TGTGCCAGCAGCATGGGACACGCCGGCGAGCAGTACTTC
few	TRBV11-3	.	TRBJ2-2	CASSLSGLNFGELFF	TGTGCCAGCAGCTTAAGCGGACTAAACTTCGGGGAGCTGTTTTTT
.	TRBV7-9	TRBD1	TRBJ1-2	CASSSHQGARYGYTF	TGTGCCAGCAGCTCACACCAGGGGGCGCGATATGGCTACACCTTC
.	TRBV7-2	.	TRBJ1-2	CASSPQENYGYTF	TGTGCCAGCAGCCCACAGGAGAACTATGGCTACACCTTC
.	TRBV2	.	TRBJ1-2	CASMNQYGYTF	TGTGCCAGCATGAACCAGTATGGCTACACCTTC
.	TRBV28	.	TRBJ2-1	CASSLSGRVHEQFF	TGTGCCAGCAGTTTATCCGGCAGGGTCCATGAGCAGTTCTTC
.	TRBV30	.	TRBJ2-3	CAWSGSTQYF	TGTGCCTGGAGTGGTAGTACGCAGTATTTT
.	TRBV9	.	TRBJ1-2	CASSVDPTPGDYGYTF	TGTGCCAGCAGCGTAGACCCCACCCCAGGGGACTATGGCTACACCTTC
.	TRBV19	TRBD1	TRBJ1-1	CASSISGTDTEAFF	TGTGCCAGTAGTATCTCCGGGACAGACACTGAAGCTTTCTTT
once	TRBV28	.	TRBJ2-7	CASSFGLVAPTYEQYF	TGTGCCAGCAGTTTCGGGTTGGTAGCACCCACCTACGAGCAGTACTTC
few	TRBV7-9	TRBD1	TRBJ1-5	CASSTDRASNQPQHF	TGTGCCAGCAGCACCGACAGGGCCAGCAATCAGCCCCAGCATTTT
.	TRBV3-1/TRBV3-2	.	TRBJ1-5	CASSQDGGYQPQHF	TGTGCCAGCAGCCAAGATGGAGGGTATCAGCCCCAGCATTTT
.	TRBV7-9	.	TRBJ2-1	CASSGGWNEQFF	TGTGCCAGCAGCGGAGGATGGAATGAGCAGTTCTTC
.	TRBV7-3	TRBD2	TRBJ2-1	CASSPPGLGFDEQFF	TGTGCCAGCAGCCCCCCGGGACTAGGGTTCGATGAGCAGTTCTTC
.	TRBV27	.	TRBJ2-2	CASSQWGVGGELFF	TGTGCCAGCAGCCAATGGGGGGTCGGCGGGGAGCTGTTTTTT
.	TRBV28	TRBD1	TRBJ1-6	CASHQPGQGTPPLHF	TGTGCCAGCCATCAACCCGGACAGGGAACGCCACCCCTCCACTTT
.	TRBV7-9	TRBD1	TRBJ2-2	CASSFRGTGGNGELFF	TGTGCCAGCAGCTTTCGTGGTACAGGGGGGAACGGGGAGCTGTTTTTT
.	TRBV7-2	.	TRBJ1-4	CASSPEAATNEKLFF	TGTGCCAGCAGCCCCGAGGCGGCAACTAATGAAAAACTGTTTTTT
.	TRBV28	TRBD1	TRBJ1-5	CASVTGVRQPQHF	TGTGCCAGCGTCACAGGGGTACGTCAGCCCCAGCATTTT
.	TRBV7-8	.	TRBJ1-1	CASSKGGMNTEAFF	TGTGCCAGCAGCAAAGGGGGAATGAACACTGAAGCTTTCTTT
.	TRBV6-5	.	TRBJ1-3	CATTTGTLDGNTIYF	TGTGCCACCACAACCGGGACACTGGATGGAAACACCATATATTTT
.	TRBV15	TRBD2	TRBJ2-5	CATRRLKRGGETQYF	TGTGCCACCAGGAGGTTAAAGCGGGGAGGAGAGACCCAGTACTTC
.	TRBV6-5	TRBD1	TRBJ1-2	CASSYLGGGDGYTF	TGTGCCAGCAGTTATTTAGGGGGCGGAGATGGCTACACCTTC
.	TRBV19	.	TRBJ1-1	CASSIGVSYTEAFF	TGTGCCAGTAGTATCGGGGTTTCGTACACTGAAGCTTTCTTT
.	TRBV19	.	TRBJ1-2	CASSIPRETNYGYTF	TGTGCCAGTAGTATCCCCCGGGAAACTAACTATGGCTACACCTTC
.	TRBV27	TRBD1	TRBJ1-6	CASRQPGQGNSPLHF	TGTGCCAGCAGGCAACCGGGACAGGGTAATTCACCCCTCCACTTT
.	TRBV15	TRBD2	TRBJ2-1	CATSPSGRVGNEQFF	TGTGCCACCAGCCCCAGCGGGAGGGTGGGGAATGAGCAGTTCTTC
once	TRBV6-2/TRBV6-3	.	TRBJ2-3	CASSPQGRTTDTQYF	TGTGCCAGCAGTCCGCAGGGCAGGACCACAGATACGCAGTATTTT
.	TRBV28	.	TRBJ1-2	CASSLLAKAGKPYGYTF	TGTGCCAGCAGTTTACTCGCCAAGGCAGGGAAGCCCTATGGCTACACCTTC
.	TRBV28	.	TRBJ1-1	CASSLFGRGEAFF	TGTGCCAGCAGTTTGTTTGGGCGGGGTGAAGCTTTCTTT
once	TRBV10-3	TRBD1	TRBJ2-6	CAIRSGTGSSGANVLTF	TGTGCCATCAGGTCCGGGACAGGGAGCTCTGGGGCCAACGTCCTGACTTTC
once	TRBV19	.	TRBJ1-5	CASSPRVRLGDQPQHF	TGTGCCAGTAGTCCCCGCGTTCGGCTTGGAGATCAGCCCCAGCATTTT
.	TRBV24-1	TRBD1	TRBJ1-2	CATSDLRGHLQGAVGGYTF	TGTGCCACCAGTGATTTAAGGGGACACCTCCAGGGGGCGGTGGGCGGCTACACCTTC
.	TRBV18	.	TRBJ2-3	CASSLSGAVTMITDTQYF	TGTGCCAGCTCGCTTAGTGGAGCCGTGACCATGATCACAGATACGCAGTATTTT
.	TRBV5-6	TRBD1	TRBJ1-4	CASSLQGAGKLFF	TGTGCCAGCAGCTTACAGGGGGCCGGAAAACTGTTTTTT
.	TRBV18	TRBD2	TRBJ2-7	CASSRAGDAEQYF	TGTGCCAGCTCCCGCGCGGGGGACGCCGAGCAGTACTTC
.	TRBV3-1/TRBV3-2	TRBD2	TRBJ2-2	CASSQGVGRGTGELFF	TGTGCCAGCAGCCAAGGGGTCGGGAGGGGCACCGGGGAGCTGTTTTTT
.	TRBV7-9	.	TRBJ2-2	CASSLTLGGELFF	TGTGCCAGCAGCTTAACACTAGGAGGGGAGCTGTTTTTT
.	TRBV4-3	TRBD1	TRBJ1-1	CASSQTGDTEAFF	TGCGCCAGCAGCCAAACAGGGGACACTGAAGCTTTCTTT
.	TRBV20-1	.	TRBJ1-1	CSASRGAQTEAFF	TGCAGTGCTAGTCGGGGGGCGCAGACTGAAGCTTTCTTT
.	TRBV9	TRBD1	TRBJ1-1	CASSVTGVNTEAFF	TGTGCCAGCAGCGTGACAGGGGTGAACACTGAAGCTTTCTTT
.	TRBV19	TRBD2	TRBJ2-1	CASLSAGAHNEQFF	TGTGCCAGTCTCTCAGCGGGGGCCCACAATGAGCAGTTCTTC
.	TRBV14	.	TRBJ2-5	CASSQDTGQETQYF	TGTGCCAGCAGCCAAGATACGGGCCAAGAGACCCAGTACTTC
.	TRBV19	.	TRBJ2-5	CASSVPGIGQETQYF	TGTGCCAGTAGTGTCCCGGGAATCGGGCAAGAGACCCAGTACTTC
.	TRBV28	TRBD1	TRBJ1-1	CASRDRGRFVAFF	TGTGCCAGCAGGGACAGGGGGCGGTTCGTTGCTTTCTTT
.	TRBV2	TRBD1	TRBJ1-5	CASMGRTGVGQPQHF	TGTGCCAGCATGGGGAGGACAGGGGTCGGTCAGCCCCAGCATTTT
.	TRBV9	.	TRBJ1-2	CASSAGGDNYYGYTF	TGTGCCAGCAGCGCGGGGGGGGACAACTACTATGGCTACACCTTC
.	TRBV5-1	TRBD1	TRBJ1-1	CASSLRNPGTGGNDAFF	TGCGCCAGCAGCTTGAGGAACCCCGGGACAGGGGGTAATGACGCTTTCTTT
.	TRBV12-3/TRBV12-4	TRBD1	TRBJ1-1	CASIIYRGAEAFF	TGTGCCAGCATTATTTACAGGGGAGCAGAAGCTTTCTTT
.	TRBV7-9	.	TRBJ2-5	CASSSNPGKQETQYF	TGTGCCAGCAGCTCAAACCCGGGGAAACAAGAGACCCAGTACTTC
.	TRBV4-3	.	TRBJ2-7	CASSQDRAGYYEQYF	TGCGCCAGCAGCCAAGACAGGGCAGGGTACTACGAGCAGTACTTC